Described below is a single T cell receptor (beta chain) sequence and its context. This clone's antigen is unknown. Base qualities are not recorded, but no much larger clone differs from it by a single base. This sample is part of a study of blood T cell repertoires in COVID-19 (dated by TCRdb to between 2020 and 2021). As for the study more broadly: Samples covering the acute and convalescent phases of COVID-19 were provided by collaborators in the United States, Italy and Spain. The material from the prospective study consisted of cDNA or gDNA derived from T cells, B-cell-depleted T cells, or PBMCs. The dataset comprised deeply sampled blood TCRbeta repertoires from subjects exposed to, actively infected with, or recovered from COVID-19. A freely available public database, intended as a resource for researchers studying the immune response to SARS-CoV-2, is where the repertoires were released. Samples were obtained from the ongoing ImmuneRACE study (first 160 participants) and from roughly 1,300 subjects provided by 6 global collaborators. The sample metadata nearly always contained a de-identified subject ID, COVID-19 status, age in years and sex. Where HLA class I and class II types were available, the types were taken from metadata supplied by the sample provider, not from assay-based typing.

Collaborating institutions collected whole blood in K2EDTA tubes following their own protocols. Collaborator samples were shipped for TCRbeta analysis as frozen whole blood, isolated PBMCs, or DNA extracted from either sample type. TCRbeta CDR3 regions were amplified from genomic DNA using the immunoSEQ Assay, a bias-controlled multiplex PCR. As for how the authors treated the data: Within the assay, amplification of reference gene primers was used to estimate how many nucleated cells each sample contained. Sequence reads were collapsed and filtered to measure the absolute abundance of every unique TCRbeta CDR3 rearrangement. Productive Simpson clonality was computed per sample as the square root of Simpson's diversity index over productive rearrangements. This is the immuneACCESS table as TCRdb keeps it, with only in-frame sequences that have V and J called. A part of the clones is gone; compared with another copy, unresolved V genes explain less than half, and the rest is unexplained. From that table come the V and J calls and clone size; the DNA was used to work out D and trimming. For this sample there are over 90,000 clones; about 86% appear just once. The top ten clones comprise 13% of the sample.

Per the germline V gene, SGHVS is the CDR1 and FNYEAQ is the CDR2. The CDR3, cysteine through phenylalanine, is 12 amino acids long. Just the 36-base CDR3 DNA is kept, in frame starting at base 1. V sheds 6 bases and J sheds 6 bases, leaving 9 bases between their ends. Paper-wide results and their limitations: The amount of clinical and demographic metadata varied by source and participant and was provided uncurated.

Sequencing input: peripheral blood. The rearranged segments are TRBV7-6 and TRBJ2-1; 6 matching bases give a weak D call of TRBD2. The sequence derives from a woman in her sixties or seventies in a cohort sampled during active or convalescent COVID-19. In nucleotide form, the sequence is TGTGCCAGCAGTTACGGGGGCAATGAGCAGTTCTTC. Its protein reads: CASSYGGNEQFF.